These T cell receptor beta chains were read from a single sample in a study of cytomegalovirus exposure and HLA in healthy donors. This table comes from immunoSEQ multiplex PCR, and its TCRdb copy is limited to in-frame clones, with some not included. Here the sample spans some 180,000 clones, about four fifths being singletons. The sequenced sample consisted of PBMCs. The receptors come from a female donor in good health and CMV-seronegative. CDR3s include the opening cysteine and the closing phenylalanine or tryptophan. A D gene is named only where the DNA matches it firmly. Clone size is given for some rows only: seen once, a few or many times, or a class if the clone is expanded.

clone size	V gene	J gene	D gene	CDR3 protein	CDR3 DNA
few	TRBV6-5	TRBJ1-1	-	CASRRAGKDTEAFF	TGTGCCAGTCGCCGGGCGGGGAAGGACACTGAAGCTTTCTTT
-	TRBV19	TRBJ2-1	TRBD2	CASSIFSSGNLPYNEQFF	TGTGCCAGTAGTATATTCTCTAGCGGGAATCTTCCCTACAATGAGCAGTTCTTC
few	TRBV27	TRBJ2-7	-	CASSLGQSYEQYF	TGTGCCAGCAGTCTTGGACAGTCCTACGAGCAGTACTTC
-	TRBV6-5	TRBJ2-3	TRBD2	CASSHSGGPSDTQYF	TGTGCCAGCAGTCACAGCGGGGGCCCTTCCGATACGCAGTATTTT
-	TRBV7-6	TRBJ2-1	TRBD1	CASSSAGQGFDNEQFF	TGCGCCAGCAGCTCCGCGGGACAGGGGTTTGACAATGAGCAGTTCTTC
-	TRBV5-1	TRBJ2-5	-	CASSPRDTDQETQYF	TGCGCCAGCAGCCCCCGGGACACCGACCAAGAGACCCAGTACTTC
-	TRBV7-2	TRBJ2-1	TRBD2	CASSHIAGGSSYNEQFF	TGTGCCAGCAGCCACATAGCGGGTGGAAGCTCCTACAATGAGCAGTTCTTC
-	TRBV9	TRBJ2-7	-	CASSVGGDPFYEQYF	TGTGCCAGCAGCGTAGGAGGTGACCCCTTCTACGAGCAGTACTTC
-	TRBV5-1	TRBJ2-5	TRBD1	CASSLGGQGETQYF	TGCGCCAGCAGCTTGGGGGGACAGGGAGAGACCCAGTACTTC
-	TRBV7-3	TRBJ2-1	-	CASSLQGPYNEQFF	TGTGCCAGCAGCTTGCAGGGCCCCTACAATGAGCAGTTCTTC
-	TRBV10-3	TRBJ1-1	TRBD1	CAILGTGFTEAFF	TGTGCCATCCTCGGGACAGGGTTCACTGAAGCTTTCTTT
once	TRBV6-5	TRBJ2-3	-	CASSYQIAESTDTQYF	TGTGCCAGCAGTTACCAAATAGCGGAAAGCACAGATACGCAGTATTTT
few	TRBV11-2	TRBJ2-1	-	CASSPGQNYEQFF	TGTGCCAGCAGCCCCGGACAGAACTATGAGCAGTTCTTC
-	TRBV5-6	TRBJ1-5	TRBD1	CASSEATGGYNQPQHF	TGTGCCAGCAGCGAGGCTACAGGGGGCTACAATCAGCCCCAGCATTTT
few	TRBV2	TRBJ2-1	-	CASSFDSYNEQFF	TGTGCCAGCAGTTTCGACAGTTACAATGAGCAGTTCTTC
-	TRBV29-1	TRBJ2-5	-	CSVEDRYQETQYF	TGCAGCGTTGAAGACAGGTACCAAGAGACCCAGTACTTC
-	TRBV10-1	TRBJ2-1	TRBD2	CASSRLARPYNEQFF	TGCGCCAGCAGTCGACTAGCGAGACCCTACAATGAGCAGTTCTTC
-	TRBV19	TRBJ2-1	TRBD2	CASSISSGGAANEQFF	TGTGCCAGTAGTATCTCTAGCGGGGGGGCTGCAAATGAGCAGTTCTTC
-	TRBV19	TRBJ2-5	TRBD2	CVSGGSAGETQYF	TGTGTCAGTGGCGGGAGCGCCGGCGAGACCCAGTACTTC
once	TRBV28	TRBJ1-1	-	CASSLLSYTEAFF	TGTGCCAGCAGTTTACTCTCTTACACTGAAGCTTTCTTT
-	TRBV30	TRBJ1-1	TRBD1	CAWSDRPLTGRTMTFF	TGTGCCTGGAGCGACCGCCCCTTGACAGGGAGGACTATGACTTTCTTT
-	TRBV28	TRBJ2-7	-	CASRRWYEQYF	TGTGCCAGCAGGAGGTGGTACGAGCAGTACTTC
-	TRBV9	TRBJ2-3	TRBD2	CASGKRGTSDTQYF	TGTGCCAGCGGAAAGCGGGGGACCTCAGATACGCAGTATTTT
-	TRBV7-6	TRBJ2-7	TRBD1	CASSLAAGTGSYEQYF	TGTGCCAGCAGCTTAGCTGCAGGGACAGGATCCTACGAGCAGTACTTC
-	TRBV11-3	TRBJ2-2	TRBD1	CASSPGGANTGELFF	TGTGCCAGCAGCCCAGGGGGAGCGAACACCGGGGAGCTGTTTTTT
few	TRBV19	TRBJ1-1	TRBD1	CASSRGTGRNPEAFF	TGTGCCAGTAGTAGAGGGACAGGGCGGAATCCTGAAGCTTTCTTT
-	TRBV5-1	TRBJ2-1	TRBD1	CASSFRQGVYNEQFF	TGCGCCAGCAGCTTTAGACAGGGTGTCTACAATGAGCAGTTCTTC
-	TRBV6-1	TRBJ1-2	TRBD1	CASSSEGQGPYGYTF	TGTGCCAGCAGTTCTGAAGGACAGGGCCCTTATGGCTACACCTTC
-	TRBV5-1	TRBJ2-1	TRBD2	CASSYQAGVGNEQFF	TGCGCCAGCAGCTACCAAGCGGGAGTTGGGAATGAGCAGTTCTTC
few	TRBV7-3	TRBJ2-2	-	CASSSNKGAGELFF	TGTGCCAGCAGCTCCAACAAGGGGGCCGGGGAGCTGTTTTTT
-	TRBV5-6	TRBJ1-2	-	CASSLRYFRVGYTF	TGTGCCAGCAGTTTGCGCTATTTTCGTGTGGGCTACACCTTC
-	TRBV9	TRBJ1-2	TRBD1	CASSPDRGYGYTF	TGTGCCAGCAGCCCGGACAGGGGTTATGGCTACACCTTC
-	TRBV11-3	TRBJ1-1	-	CASSLRDEGTEAFF	TGTGCCAGCAGCCTCAGGGATGAAGGCACTGAAGCTTTCTTT
-	TRBV5-1	TRBJ1-1	TRBD1	CASSSNPTGVNTEAFF	TGCGCCAGCAGCTCCAACCCGACAGGGGTTAACACTGAAGCTTTCTTT
-	TRBV2	TRBJ1-4	TRBD1	CASSEVGLSGTALNEKLFF	TGTGCCAGCAGTGAAGTCGGCTTATCCGGGACAGCACTCAATGAAAAACTGTTTTTT
-	TRBV5-1	TRBJ1-1	-	CASSLGIELGADTEAFF	TGCGCCAGCAGCTTGGGGATAGAGTTAGGGGCTGACACTGAAGCTTTCTTT
-	TRBV9	TRBJ2-1	-	CASSVDPLGGVSYNEQFF	TGTGCCAGCAGCGTAGACCCTCTGGGCGGGGTCTCCTACAATGAGCAGTTCTTC
-	TRBV6-1	TRBJ1-2	-	CASRLGGPNYGYTF	TGTGCCAGCAGGCTGGGGGGGCCAAACTATGGCTACACCTTC
-	TRBV6-1	TRBJ2-1	-	CASSEVAGLAYNEQFF	TGTGCCAGCAGTGAAGTTGCGGGTTTGGCCTACAATGAGCAGTTCTTC
-	TRBV6-5	TRBJ2-1	-	CASSYSPGQTYNEQFF	TGTGCCAGCAGTTACTCCCCCGGACAAACCTACAATGAGCAGTTCTTC
few	TRBV5-1	TRBJ2-2	-	CASSLGIGIGGELFF	TGCGCCAGCAGCTTGGGTATCGGGATAGGCGGGGAGCTGTTTTTT
once	TRBV28	TRBJ2-7	-	CASSSFQGYEQYF	TGTGCCAGCAGTTCCTTTCAGGGCTACGAGCAGTACTTC
-	TRBV4-3	TRBJ2-1	TRBD1	CASSHPKGQGAIHNEQFF	TGCGCCAGCAGCCACCCGAAGGGACAGGGGGCGATTCACAATGAGCAGTTCTTC
-	TRBV7-9	TRBJ2-7	TRBD1	CASSLEPQTGGYNEQYF	TGTGCCAGCAGCCTAGAGCCCCAAACAGGGGGCTACAACGAGCAGTACTTC
-	TRBV28	TRBJ1-2	-	CASSFSGVEYGYTF	TGTGCCAGCAGTTTTTCGGGGGTCGAATATGGCTACACCTTC
-	TRBV28	TRBJ2-6	TRBD2	CASSSLLAGVAGANVLTF	TGTGCCAGCAGCTCCCTGCTAGCGGGAGTAGCTGGGGCCAACGTCCTGACTTTC
-	TRBV27	TRBJ1-1	TRBD1	CASSLSPGQGLGITEAFF	TGTGCCAGCAGTTTATCCCCGGGACAGGGGCTAGGAATCACTGAAGCTTTCTTT
-	TRBV7-8	TRBJ2-5	-	CASSLRVPRETQYF	TGTGCCAGCAGCTTAAGAGTCCCACGCGAGACCCAGTACTTC
-	TRBV6-1	TRBJ1-2	-	CASSVGPGPQGYGYTF	TGTGCCAGCAGTGTTGGTCCGGGACCCCAGGGGTATGGCTACACCTTC
-	TRBV29-1	TRBJ1-2	TRBD1	CSVSGQGGGYGYTF	TGCAGCGTCAGCGGACAGGGAGGTGGCTATGGCTACACCTTC
-	TRBV5-1	TRBJ1-4	-	CASSLEESNEKLFF	TGCGCCAGCAGCTTAGAGGAGTCTAATGAAAAACTGTTTTTT
-	TRBV10-3	TRBJ2-7	TRBD2	CAISEGVAGATSYEQYF	TGTGCCATCAGTGAAGGAGTAGCGGGGGCTACCTCCTACGAGCAGTACTTC
-	TRBV7-9	TRBJ2-7	-	CASSLAGSSYEQYF	TGTGCCAGCAGCTTAGCAGGGAGCTCCTACGAGCAGTACTTC
-	TRBV5-4	TRBJ2-3	-	CASSLDRGTDTQYF	TGTGCCAGCAGCTTGGACAGAGGCACAGATACGCAGTATTTT
-	TRBV6-1	TRBJ1-5	-	CASSEANNQPQHF	TGTGCCAGCAGTGAAGCTAACAATCAGCCCCAGCATTTT
-	TRBV28	TRBJ1-5	-	CASSPSAGLDQPQHF	TGTGCCAGCAGTCCATCTGCAGGGTTAGATCAGCCCCAGCATTTT
-	TRBV5-1	TRBJ2-3	-	CASSLVQGTDTQYF	TGCGCCAGCAGCTTGGTGCAGGGGACAGATACGCAGTATTTT
-	TRBV6-1	TRBJ2-7	TRBD1	CASRGQGAYEQYF	TGTGCCAGCAGGGGACAGGGGGCTTACGAGCAGTACTTC
once	TRBV5-4	TRBJ2-1	TRBD1	CASSLWDREDNEQFF	TGTGCCAGCAGCTTGTGGGACAGGGAGGACAATGAGCAGTTCTTC